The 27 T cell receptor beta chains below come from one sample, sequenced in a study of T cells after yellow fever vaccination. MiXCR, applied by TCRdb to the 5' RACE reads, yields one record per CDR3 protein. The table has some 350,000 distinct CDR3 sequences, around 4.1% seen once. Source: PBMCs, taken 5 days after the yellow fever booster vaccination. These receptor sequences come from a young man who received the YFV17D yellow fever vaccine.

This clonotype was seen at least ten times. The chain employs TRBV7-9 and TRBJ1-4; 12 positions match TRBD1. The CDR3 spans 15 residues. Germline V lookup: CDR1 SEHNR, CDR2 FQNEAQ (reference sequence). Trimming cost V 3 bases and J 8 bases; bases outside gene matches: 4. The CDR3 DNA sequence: TGTGCCAGCAGCTTTCCCGGGACAGGGGGCGAAAAACTGTTTTTT. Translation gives CASSFPGTGGEKLFF. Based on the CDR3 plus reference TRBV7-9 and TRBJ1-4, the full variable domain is DTGVSQNPRHKITKRGQNVTFRCDPISEHNRLYWYRQTLGQGPEFLTYFQNEAQLEKSRLLSDRFSAERPKGSFSTLEIQRTEQGDSAMYLCASSFPGTGGEKLFFGSGTQLSVL.

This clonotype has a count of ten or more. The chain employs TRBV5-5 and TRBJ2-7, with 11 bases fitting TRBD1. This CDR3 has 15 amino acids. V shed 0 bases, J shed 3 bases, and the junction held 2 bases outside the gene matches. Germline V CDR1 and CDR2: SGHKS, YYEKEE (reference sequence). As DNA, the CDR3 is TGTGCCAGCAGCTTGGGGACAGGGGGCTTCTACGAGCAGTACTTC. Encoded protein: CASSLGTGGFYEQYF.

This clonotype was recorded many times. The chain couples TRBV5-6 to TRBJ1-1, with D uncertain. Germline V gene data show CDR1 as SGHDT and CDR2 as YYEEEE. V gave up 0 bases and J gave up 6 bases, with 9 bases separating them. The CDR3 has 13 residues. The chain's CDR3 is CASSLGGGPEAFF. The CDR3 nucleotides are TGTGCCAGCAGCTTGGGGGGAGGGCCTGAAGCTTTCTTT.

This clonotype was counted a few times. This chain's CDR3 is CASRRLIANSYEQYF. The CDR3 region has the DNA TGTGCCAGCAGACGCCTTATAGCCAACTCCTACGAGCAGTACTTC. The rearrangement links TRBV6-2 or TRBV6-3 to TRBJ2-7; D gene unclear. The V gene's germline CDR1 is MNHEY and CDR2 SVGEGT. This CDR3 has 15 amino acids. Trimming removed 6 bases from V and 0 bases from J, with 15 bases in between.

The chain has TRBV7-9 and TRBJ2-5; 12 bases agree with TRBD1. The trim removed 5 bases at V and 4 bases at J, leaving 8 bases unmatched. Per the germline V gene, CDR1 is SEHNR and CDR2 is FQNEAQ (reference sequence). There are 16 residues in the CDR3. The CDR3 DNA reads TGTGCCAGCAGCCAGGGGGACAGGGGGCGCCGAGAGACCCAGTACTTC. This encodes CASSQGDRGRRETQYF.

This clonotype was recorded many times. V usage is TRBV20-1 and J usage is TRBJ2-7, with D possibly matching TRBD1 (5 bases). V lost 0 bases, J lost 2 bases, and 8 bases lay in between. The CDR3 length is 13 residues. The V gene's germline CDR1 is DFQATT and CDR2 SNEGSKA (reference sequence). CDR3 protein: CSARDQGAYEQYV. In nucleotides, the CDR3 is TGCAGTGCTAGAGATCAAGGGGCCTACGAGCAGTACGTC.

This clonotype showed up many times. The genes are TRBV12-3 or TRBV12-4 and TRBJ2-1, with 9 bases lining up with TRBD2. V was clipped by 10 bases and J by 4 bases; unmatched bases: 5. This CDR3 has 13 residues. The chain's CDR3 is CANPGLAYNEQFF. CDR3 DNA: TGTGCCAACCCGGGACTAGCTTACAATGAGCAGTTCTTC.

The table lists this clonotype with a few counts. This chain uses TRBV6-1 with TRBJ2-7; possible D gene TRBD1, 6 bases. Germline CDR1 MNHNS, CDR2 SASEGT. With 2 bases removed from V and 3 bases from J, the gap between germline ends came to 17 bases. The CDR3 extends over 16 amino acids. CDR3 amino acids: CASSEWGRDIFYEQYV. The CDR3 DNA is TGTGCCAGCAGTGAATGGGGACGGGACATCTTCTACGAGCAGTACGTC.

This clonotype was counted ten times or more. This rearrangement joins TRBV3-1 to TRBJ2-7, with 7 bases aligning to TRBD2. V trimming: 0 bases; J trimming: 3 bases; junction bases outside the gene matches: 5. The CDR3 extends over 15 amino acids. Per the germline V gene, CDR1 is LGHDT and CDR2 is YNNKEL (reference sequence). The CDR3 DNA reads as TGTGCCAGCAGCCAAGACGGAGCGGGGCGCTACGAGCAGTACTTC. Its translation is CASSQDGAGRYEQYF.

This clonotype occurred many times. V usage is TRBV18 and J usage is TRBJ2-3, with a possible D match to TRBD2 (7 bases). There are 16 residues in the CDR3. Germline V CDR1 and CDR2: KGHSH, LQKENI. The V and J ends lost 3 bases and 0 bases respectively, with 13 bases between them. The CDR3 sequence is CASSPRAGASTDTQYF. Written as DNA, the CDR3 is TGTGCCAGCTCACCGAGGGCGGGGGCAAGCACAGATACGCAGTATTTT.

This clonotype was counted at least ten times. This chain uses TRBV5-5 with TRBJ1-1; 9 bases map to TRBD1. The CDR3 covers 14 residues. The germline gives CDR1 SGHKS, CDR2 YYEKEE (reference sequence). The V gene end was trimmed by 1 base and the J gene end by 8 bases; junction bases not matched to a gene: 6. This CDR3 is CASSLSFTGGEAFF. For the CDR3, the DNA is TGTGCCAGCAGCTTGAGTTTCACAGGGGGCGAAGCTTTCTTT.

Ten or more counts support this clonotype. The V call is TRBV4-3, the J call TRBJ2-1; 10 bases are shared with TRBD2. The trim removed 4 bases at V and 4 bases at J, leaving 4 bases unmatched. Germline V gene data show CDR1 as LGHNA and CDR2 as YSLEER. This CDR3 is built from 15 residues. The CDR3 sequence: CASSPGTSAYNEQFF. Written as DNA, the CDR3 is TGCGCCAGCAGCCCCGGGACTAGCGCTTACAATGAGCAGTTCTTC.

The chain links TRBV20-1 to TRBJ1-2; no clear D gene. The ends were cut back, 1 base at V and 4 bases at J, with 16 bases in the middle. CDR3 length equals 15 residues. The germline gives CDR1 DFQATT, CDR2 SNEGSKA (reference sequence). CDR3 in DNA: TGCAGTGCTAGAGCGGCCATGAAGGAGGGCTATGGCTACACCTTC. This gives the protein CSARAAMKEGYGYTF.

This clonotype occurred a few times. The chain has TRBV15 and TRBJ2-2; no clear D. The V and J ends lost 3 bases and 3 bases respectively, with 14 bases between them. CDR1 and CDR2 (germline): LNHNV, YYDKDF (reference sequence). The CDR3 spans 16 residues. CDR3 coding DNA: TGTGCCACCAGCAGGCCCACGAAGGCAGACACCGGGGAGCTGTTTTTT. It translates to CATSRPTKADTGELFF.

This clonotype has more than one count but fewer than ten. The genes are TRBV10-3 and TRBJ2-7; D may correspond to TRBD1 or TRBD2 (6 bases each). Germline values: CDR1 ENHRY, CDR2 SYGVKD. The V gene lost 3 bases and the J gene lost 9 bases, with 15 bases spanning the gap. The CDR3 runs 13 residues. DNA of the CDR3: TGTGCCATCAGTGATTTCTCCAGGGGAGGGCAGTACGTC. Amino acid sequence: CAISDFSRGGQYV.

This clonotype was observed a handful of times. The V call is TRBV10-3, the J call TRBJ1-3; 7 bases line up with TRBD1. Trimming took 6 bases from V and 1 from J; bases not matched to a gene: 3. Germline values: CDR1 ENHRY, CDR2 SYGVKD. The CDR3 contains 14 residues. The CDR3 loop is CAIRQGFSGNTIYF. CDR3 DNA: TGTGCCATCAGACAGGGGTTTTCTGGAAACACCATATATTTT.

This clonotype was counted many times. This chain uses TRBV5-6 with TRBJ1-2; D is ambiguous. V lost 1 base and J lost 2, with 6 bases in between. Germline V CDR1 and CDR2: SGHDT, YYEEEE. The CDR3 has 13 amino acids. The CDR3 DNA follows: TGTGCCAGCAGCTTGTTCCGGAACTATGGCTACACCTTC. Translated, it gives CASSLFRNYGYTF.

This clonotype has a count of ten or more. Written as DNA, the CDR3 is TGTGCCAGCAGTTTCTCTGGTCGTCAGCCCCAGCATTTT. Translation: CASSFSGRQPQHF. V usage is TRBV12-3 or TRBV12-4 and J usage is TRBJ1-5; no firm D call. V was cut by 3 bases and J by 6 bases, with 9 bases left in between. This CDR3 has 13 amino acids.

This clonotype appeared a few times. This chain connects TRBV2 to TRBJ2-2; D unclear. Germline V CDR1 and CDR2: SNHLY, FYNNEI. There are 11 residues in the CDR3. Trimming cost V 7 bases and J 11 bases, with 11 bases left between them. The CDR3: CASINSLELFF. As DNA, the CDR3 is TGTGCCAGCATTAACAGCCTTGAGCTGTTTTTT.

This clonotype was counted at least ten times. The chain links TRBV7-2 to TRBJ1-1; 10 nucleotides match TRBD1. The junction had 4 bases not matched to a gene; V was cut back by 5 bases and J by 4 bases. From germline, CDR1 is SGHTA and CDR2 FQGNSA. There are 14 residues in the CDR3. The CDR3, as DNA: TGTGCCAGCAGCCAAAGACAGGGGGCCACTGAAGCTTTCTTT. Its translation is CASSQRQGATEAFF.

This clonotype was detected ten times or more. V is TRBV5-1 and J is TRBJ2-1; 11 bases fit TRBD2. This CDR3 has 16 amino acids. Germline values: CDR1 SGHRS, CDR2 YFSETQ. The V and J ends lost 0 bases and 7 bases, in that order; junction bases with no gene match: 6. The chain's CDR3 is CASSLGSGGALNEQFF. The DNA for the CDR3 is TGCGCCAGCAGCTTGGGTAGCGGGGGGGCTTTGAATGAGCAGTTCTTC.

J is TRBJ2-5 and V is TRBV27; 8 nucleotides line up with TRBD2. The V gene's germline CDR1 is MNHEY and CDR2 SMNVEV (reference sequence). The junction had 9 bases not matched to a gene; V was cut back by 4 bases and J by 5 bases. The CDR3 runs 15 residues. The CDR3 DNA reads TGTGCCAGCAGTTCTGGCGGGGGGAGGGGGGAGACCCAGTACTTC. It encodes CASSSGGGRGETQYF.

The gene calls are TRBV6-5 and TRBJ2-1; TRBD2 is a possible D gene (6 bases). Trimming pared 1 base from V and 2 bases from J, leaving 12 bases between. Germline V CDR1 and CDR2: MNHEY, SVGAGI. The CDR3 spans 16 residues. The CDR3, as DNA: TGTGCCAGCAGTTACTTTCAGACTAGTCCCTACAATGAGCAGTTCTTC. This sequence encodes CASSYFQTSPYNEQFF.

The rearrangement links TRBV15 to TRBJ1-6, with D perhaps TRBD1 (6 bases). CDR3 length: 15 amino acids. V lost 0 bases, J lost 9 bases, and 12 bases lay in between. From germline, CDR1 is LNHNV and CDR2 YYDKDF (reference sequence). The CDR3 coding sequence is TGTGCCACCAGCAGAGATGACAGGCCAATTTCACCCCTCCACTTT. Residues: CATSRDDRPISPLHF.

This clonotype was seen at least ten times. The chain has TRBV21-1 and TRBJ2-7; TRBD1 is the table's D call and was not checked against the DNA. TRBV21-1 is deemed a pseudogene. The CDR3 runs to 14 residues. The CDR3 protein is CASSSTGGEDEQYF. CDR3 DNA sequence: TGTGCCAGCAGCAGCACAGGGGGCGAAGACGAGCAGTACTTC.

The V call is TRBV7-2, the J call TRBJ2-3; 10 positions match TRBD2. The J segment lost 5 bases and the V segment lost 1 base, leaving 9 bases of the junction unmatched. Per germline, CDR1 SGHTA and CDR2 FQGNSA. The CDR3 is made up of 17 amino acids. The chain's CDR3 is CASSLDRKRGGRDTQYF. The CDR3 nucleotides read TGTGCCAGCAGCTTAGATCGTAAGCGGGGGGGCCGAGATACGCAGTATTTT.

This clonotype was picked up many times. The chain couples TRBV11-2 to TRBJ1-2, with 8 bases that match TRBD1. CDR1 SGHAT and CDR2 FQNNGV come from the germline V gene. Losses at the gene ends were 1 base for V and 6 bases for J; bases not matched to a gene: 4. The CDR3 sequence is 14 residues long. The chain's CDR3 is CASSLGAGGNGYTF. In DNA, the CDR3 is TGTGCCAGCAGCTTAGGCGCAGGGGGCAATGGCTACACCTTC.